These T cell receptor beta chains were read from a single sample in a study of OX40 agonist ivuxolimab in advanced cancers. Data came from immunoSEQ multiplex PCR; TCRdb stores just in-frame clones and leaves some out. The data contain some 90,000 clones, approximately 89% of them seen just once; the ten biggest clones take up 3.5% to 5.5%. Sequenced material: CD4+ or CD8+ T cells sorted from blood, taken in a trial of the OX40 agonist ivuxolimab. These receptors were collected from an adult with an advanced solid tumor such as melanoma, head and neck, liver or kidney cancer. The CDR3 runs from the conserved cysteine through the conserved F or W. The order of the fields is V gene, clone size, D gene, J gene, CDR3 DNA, CDR3 protein. A D gene is named only where the DNA matches it firmly. Size tells how often a clone was seen (once, few, many) or the class of an expanded clone, and some rows leave it out.

V: TRBV6-6; size: -; D: -; J: TRBJ1-2; DNA: TGTGCCAGCAGTTCTCTCTCTAACTATGGCTACACCTTC; CDR3: CASSSLSNYGYTF
V: TRBV7-9; size: -; D: TRBD2; J: TRBJ2-5; DNA: TGTGCCAGCAGCCCGGGACTAGCGGGAACGGGAGAGACCCAGTACTTC; CDR3: CASSPGLAGTGETQYF
V: TRBV30; size: -; D: -; J: TRBJ2-2; DNA: TGTGCCTGGAGTGACAGGGTCAGGACCGGGGAGCTGTTTTTT; CDR3: CAWSDRVRTGELFF
V: TRBV5-1; size: -; D: TRBD2; J: TRBJ2-5; DNA: TGCGCCAGCAGCGTCGAGGGACTAGCGGGCGAAAAGACCCAGTACTTC; CDR3: CASSVEGLAGEKTQYF
V: TRBV25-1; size: -; D: -; J: TRBJ2-2; DNA: TGTGCCAGCAGTGAATTCAGGGGCACCGGGGAGCTGTTTTTT; CDR3: CASSEFRGTGELFF
V: TRBV11-2; size: -; D: -; J: TRBJ2-5; DNA: TGTGCCAGCAGCCCTTTAAAGGGCAGTGGAGAGACCCAGTACTTC; CDR3: CASSPLKGSGETQYF
V: TRBV9; size: -; D: -; J: TRBJ2-5; DNA: TGTGCCTCAGGGTCACAAGAGACCCAGTACTTC; CDR3: CASGSQETQYF
V: TRBV11-2; size: once; D: -; J: TRBJ1-4; DNA: TGTGCCAGCAGTTTGGGGAAAGTTAGCACAGGTGAAAAACTGTTTTTT; CDR3: CASSLGKVSTGEKLFF
V: TRBV18; size: -; D: -; J: TRBJ2-7; DNA: TGTGCCAGCTCACCGCAAAACTACGAGCAGTACTTC; CDR3: CASSPQNYEQYF
V: TRBV4-1; size: -; D: -; J: TRBJ2-7; DNA: TGCGCCAGCAGCCAAGAGTGGGGGTCCCACGAGCAGTACTTC; CDR3: CASSQEWGSHEQYF
V: TRBV27; size: -; D: -; J: TRBJ2-7; DNA: TGTGCCAGACCACCGTCAAGGCCCCTTATCTACGAGCAGTACTTC; CDR3: CARPPSRPLIYEQYF
V: TRBV28; size: -; D: -; J: TRBJ1-2; DNA: TGTGCCAGCAGCACCGCGGCTACTCAGGGGTACGGCTACACCTTC; CDR3: CASSTAATQGYGYTF
V: TRBV2; size: -; D: TRBD2; J: TRBJ2-7; DNA: TGTGCCAGCAGAGACACCTTGGGCGGGAGTGTGTACGAGCAGTACTTC; CDR3: CASRDTLGGSVYEQYF
V: TRBV6-5; size: once; D: -; J: TRBJ1-4; DNA: TGTGCCAGCAGTTACCGTCGTTTGCGGGAGGAAAAACTGTTTTTT; CDR3: CASSYRRLREEKLFF
V: TRBV1; size: -; D: -; J: TRBJ1-5; DNA: TGCACCAGCAGCCAAGATCAGGGGGGGGGCTATAGCAATCAGCCCCAGCATTTT; CDR3: CTSSQDQGGGYSNQPQHF
V: TRBV7-2; size: -; D: -; J: TRBJ1-2; DNA: TGTGCCAGCAGCTTAACTGGGACGTCTAACTATGGCTACACCTTC; CDR3: CASSLTGTSNYGYTF
V: TRBV4-1; size: once; D: -; J: TRBJ2-7; DNA: TGCGCCAGCAGCCAAGATACGGGAGCCGCGTTCTACGAGCAGTACTTC; CDR3: CASSQDTGAAFYEQYF
V: TRBV29-1; size: few; D: TRBD2; J: TRBJ2-1; DNA: TGCAGCGTTGCCGGACTAGCGGGAGGGCCAGGCGGCTACAATGAGCAGTTCTTC; CDR3: CSVAGLAGGPGGYNEQFF
V: TRBV11-3; size: -; D: -; J: TRBJ2-1; DNA: TGTGCCAGCAGCTTCGACCTGGGGTCCTACAATGAGCAGTTCTTC; CDR3: CASSFDLGSYNEQFF
V: TRBV18; size: -; D: TRBD1; J: TRBJ1-3; DNA: TGTGCCAGCTCCTTTCGAAGGACAGGGAGGTCGAGCTCTGGAAACACCATATATTTT; CDR3: CASSFRRTGRSSSGNTIYF
V: TRBV7-8; size: -; D: TRBD2; J: TRBJ2-2; DNA: TGTGCCAGCAGCGCCAGGACTAGCGGGAGGGCCCAGACCTACACCGGGGAGCTGTTTTTT; CDR3: CASSARTSGRAQTYTGELFF
V: TRBV11-3; size: -; D: -; J: TRBJ2-1; DNA: TGTGCCAGCAGCTTAGGTCCAGCCCTAGGTGAGCAGTTCTTC; CDR3: CASSLGPALGEQFF
V: TRBV28; size: -; D: -; J: TRBJ1-1; DNA: TGTGCCAGCAGTTCCCGACGGACTAAAGCTTTCTTT; CDR3: CASSSRRTKAFF
V: TRBV19; size: -; D: TRBD2; J: TRBJ2-3; DNA: TGTGCCAGTAGTACCCAGACTAGCGGGAGTCCAGATACGCAGTATTTT; CDR3: CASSTQTSGSPDTQYF
V: TRBV5-6; size: -; D: TRBD1; J: TRBJ1-2; DNA: TGTGCCAGCAGCTCGGGGACAGTTCGCTATGGCTACACCTTC; CDR3: CASSSGTVRYGYTF
V: TRBV11-2; size: -; D: -; J: TRBJ2-5; DNA: TGTGCCAGCAGCTTAGAGGGGGGTGGGGCGCAGACCCAGTACTTC; CDR3: CASSLEGGGAQTQYF
V: TRBV7-2; size: -; D: TRBD1; J: TRBJ1-1; DNA: TGTGCCAGCAGCTCAGAGACAGGGCTCACTGAAGCTTTCTTT; CDR3: CASSSETGLTEAFF
V: TRBV19; size: -; D: -; J: TRBJ1-5; DNA: TGTGCCAGTAGTTATAGACGGGCGCCCAATCAGCCCCAGCATTTT; CDR3: CASSYRRAPNQPQHF
V: TRBV5-8; size: -; D: -; J: TRBJ2-1; DNA: TGTGCCAGCAGCTGGGGGGTTAATGAGCAGTTCTTC; CDR3: CASSWGVNEQFF
V: TRBV7-2; size: -; D: -; J: TRBJ2-1; DNA: TGTGCCAGCAGCTTGGGACTCCACAATGAGCAGTTCTTC; CDR3: CASSLGLHNEQFF
V: TRBV19; size: -; D: -; J: TRBJ1-3; DNA: TGTGCCAGTAGTACGACGGAACCCGGTAGGCTGGGAAACACCATATATTTT; CDR3: CASSTTEPGRLGNTIYF
V: TRBV6-1; size: once; D: -; J: TRBJ2-7; DNA: TGTGCCAGCACCAGCGCCTACGAGCAGTACTTC; CDR3: CASTSAYEQYF
V: TRBV7-2; size: few; D: TRBD2; J: TRBJ2-3; DNA: TGTGCCAGCAGTCGGAGCGGGAGGGCCGTAGATACGCAGTATTTT; CDR3: CASSRSGRAVDTQYF
V: TRBV5-8; size: -; D: TRBD1; J: TRBJ1-5; DNA: TGTGCCAGCAGCAAACCGGGACAGCTCTCTCAGCCCCAGCATTTT; CDR3: CASSKPGQLSQPQHF
V: TRBV2; size: -; D: -; J: TRBJ2-3; DNA: TGTGCCAGCAGTGCGGAACAGGACCCTAGCACAGATACGCAGTATTTT; CDR3: CASSAEQDPSTDTQYF
V: TRBV15; size: once; D: -; J: TRBJ1-4; DNA: TGTGCCACCAGCAGAGATCTTTCGGGGGGTAATGAAAAACTGTTTTTT; CDR3: CATSRDLSGGNEKLFF
V: TRBV5-1; size: -; D: -; J: TRBJ2-2; DNA: TGCGCCAGCAGCCGTTCGGGGGTCGACACCGGGGAGCTGTTTTTT; CDR3: CASSRSGVDTGELFF
V: TRBV7-2; size: once; D: -; J: TRBJ1-1; DNA: TGTGCCAGCAGCAAACTACAGGGGAACACTGAAGCTTTCTTT; CDR3: CASSKLQGNTEAFF
V: TRBV15; size: -; D: -; J: TRBJ2-3; DNA: TGTGCCACCAGCGATTTGGGGGAGGCCTCAGATACGCAGTATTTT; CDR3: CATSDLGEASDTQYF
V: TRBV2; size: -; D: TRBD1; J: TRBJ1-4; DNA: TGTGCCAGCAGAGATACAGGGGCGAAGAATGAAAAACTGTTTTTT; CDR3: CASRDTGAKNEKLFF
V: TRBV5-1; size: -; D: -; J: TRBJ2-2; DNA: TGCGCCAGCAGCAGGGACTCGAACACCGGGGAGCTGTTTTTT; CDR3: CASSRDSNTGELFF
V: TRBV7-6; size: -; D: -; J: TRBJ2-3; DNA: TGTGCCAGCAGCTTAGCGGGAGGACGCACAGATACGCAGTATTTT; CDR3: CASSLAGGRTDTQYF
V: TRBV9; size: -; D: TRBD1; J: TRBJ1-5; DNA: TGTGCCAGCAGCGTAGGGACAGGGGGCAATCAGCCCCAGCATTTT; CDR3: CASSVGTGGNQPQHF
V: TRBV19; size: -; D: -; J: TRBJ1-1; DNA: TGTGCCAGTAGTACGGATGGGGCCACTGAAGCTTTCTTT; CDR3: CASSTDGATEAFF
V: TRBV9; size: -; D: -; J: TRBJ1-4; DNA: TGTGCCAGCAGCGTGGGCGGACGGAATAATGAAAAACTGTTTTTT; CDR3: CASSVGGRNNEKLFF